These 24 T cell receptor beta chains were all obtained from the same sample, sequenced in a study of TIL therapy for anti-PD-1-resistant metastatic lung cancer. The immunoSEQ assay was v3. Generated by immunoSEQ multiplex PCR, the TCRdb table keeps only in-frame clones and is missing some. The sample lists about 60,000 clones, 69% occurring once. The time point denotes: pre-treatment sample, taken before nivolumab and TIL therapy. Sequencing was performed on blood, taken at baseline. The receptors here all came from a person aged 30 to 80 with non-small cell lung cancer.

The rearrangement uses TRBV5-1 and TRBJ1-1; 8 nucleotides agree with TRBD1. V lost 4 bases, J lost 6 bases, and 8 bases stayed unmatched. The CDR3 loop spans 14 amino acids. CDR1 is SGHRS and CDR2 is YFSETQ in the germline V gene. The CDR3 DNA reads TGCGCCAGCAGCCCAGAGGGACAGGACCCTGAAGCTTTCTTT. Residues: CASSPEGQDPEAFF.

This clone was picked up one time. This chain connects TRBV5-4 to TRBJ2-7; D call uncertain. Looked up from germline, CDR1 is SGHNT and CDR2 is YYREEE (reference sequence). Trimming pared 0 bases from V and 0 bases from J, leaving 10 bases between. The CDR3 totals 15 residues. As DNA, the CDR3 is TGTGCCAGCAGCTTGGCCGCAGGAGCCTCCTACGAGCAGTACTTC. Protein product: CASSLAAGASYEQYF.

CDR3 DNA: TGCGCCAGCAGCGTCCGAGGGGGGGCCACAGATACGCAGTATTTT. Protein product: CASSVRGGATDTQYF. The rearrangement links TRBV5-1 to TRBJ2-3, with D tentatively TRBD2 (7 bases). With 4 bases removed from V and 2 bases from J, the gap between germline ends came to 14 bases. From germline, CDR1 is SGHRS and CDR2 YFSETQ. This CDR3 has 15 amino acids.

This clone was observed a handful of times. This rearrangement joins TRBV2 to TRBJ2-7, with D tentatively TRBD1 (5 bases). Trimming shortened V by 8 bases and J by 2 bases, and 16 bases separated the two germline ends. The V gene's germline CDR1 is SNHLY and CDR2 FYNNEI. The CDR3 contains 14 residues. CDR3 protein: CASRNPGITYEQYF. In nucleotides, the CDR3 is TGTGCCAGCCGAAATCCAGGGATAACCTACGAGCAGTACTTC.

This clone was counted between two and nine times. Here the CDR3 reads CSVANSNTEAFF. CDR3 coding DNA: TGCAGCGTTGCTAATAGCAACACTGAAGCTTTCTTT. This rearrangement joins TRBV29-1 to TRBJ1-1; no definite D call. V lost 4 bases and J lost 2, with 8 bases in between. From germline, CDR1 is SQVTM and CDR2 ANQGSEA. The CDR3 contains 12 residues.

The V and J genes are TRBV10-3 and TRBJ2-1; D may be TRBD1 or TRBD2 (5 bases each). The ends were cut back, 2 bases at V and 2 bases at J, with 7 bases in the middle. Germline-derived CDR1 and CDR2 are ENHRY and SYGVKD. The CDR3 consists of 14 residues. CDR3 region: CAISEEGPYNEQFF. CDR3 DNA sequence: TGTGCCATCAGTGAGGAGGGACCCTACAATGAGCAGTTCTTC.

The chain couples TRBV19 to TRBJ1-1; maybe TRBD1 (5 bases). CDR3 size: 13 residues. Looked up from germline, CDR1 is LNHDA and CDR2 is SQIVND (reference sequence). Between the trimmed V and J ends, which lost 3 bases and 11 bases, there was a span of 16 bases. The CDR3 DNA follows: TGTGCCAGTAGTATTCGGCAGGGTCCTATGGCTTTCTTT. Its protein is CASSIRQGPMAFF.

The V gene is TRBV28, the J gene TRBJ2-5, with TRBD2 matching 9 bases. The CDR3 length is 14 residues. In germline, CDR1 is MDHEN, CDR2 SYDVKM. The V segment lost 6 bases and the J segment 2 bases; nucleotides outside the gene matches: 4. The CDR3 loop is CASRRTSVQETQYF. In DNA form, the CDR3 reads TGTGCCAGCAGGCGGACTAGCGTACAAGAGACCCAGTACTTC.

V is TRBV5-6 and J is TRBJ2-7; D is unclear. CDR3 length: 13 amino acids. V lost 4 bases to trimming and J lost 7 bases, with 15 bases between them. Germline values: CDR1 SGHDT, CDR2 YYEEEE. CDR3 in DNA: TGTGCCAGCAGCCCTACCATAGGTAGGGAGCAGTACTTC. Translating it yields CASSPTIGREQYF.

The rearrangement uses TRBV7-9 and TRBJ2-3, with TRBD2 identical over 11 bases. V was pared by 7 bases and J by 1 base, with 1 base of the junction left unmatched. The CDR3 is 14 residues long. Germline lookup yields CDR1 SEHNR and CDR2 FQNEAQ (reference sequence). The CDR3 region is CASMTSGGTDTQYF. In nucleotides, the CDR3 is TGTGCCAGCATGACTAGCGGGGGCACAGATACGCAGTATTTT.

V usage is TRBV6-6 and J usage is TRBJ1-3, with TRBD1 as a possible D gene (5 bases). Germline CDR1 is MNHNY and CDR2 is SVGAGI (reference sequence). The CDR3 is 15 amino acids. Trimming stripped 2 bases from V and 3 bases from J, with 11 bases between. CDR3 sequence: CASSYPGAGGNTIYF. CDR3 bases: TGTGCCAGCAGTTACCCCGGGGCAGGTGGAAACACCATATATTTT.

This chain links TRBV11-2 with TRBJ1-3, with 8 bases lining up with TRBD1. Germline CDR1 and CDR2: SGHAT and FQNNGV. The CDR3 is made up of 15 amino acids. V trimming: 3 bases; J trimming: 3 bases; junction bases outside the gene matches: 4. CDR3 coding DNA: TGTGCCAGCAGCTTCCGACAGGGGTTTGGAAACACCATATATTTT. Translating it yields CASSFRQGFGNTIYF.

This sequence joins TRBV10-1 and TRBJ2-7; 7 bases align to TRBD1. CDR1 and CDR2 from the germline V gene are WNHNN and SYGVQD (reference sequence). CDR3 length equals 15 residues. V lost 2 bases and J lost 0; bases outside the gene matches: 4. CDR3 nucleotides: TGCGCCAGCAGTGAGAGACGGACAGGCTCCTACGAGCAGTACTTC. Its protein is CASSERRTGSYEQYF.

This clone was detected only a few times. V usage is TRBV5-4 and J usage is TRBJ1-2, with D unclear. Per germline, CDR1 SGHNT and CDR2 YYREEE (reference sequence). The CDR3 extends over 14 amino acids. V was cut by 0 bases and J by 8 bases, with 14 bases left in between. This CDR3 is CASSLGEGLTGYTF. In nucleotides, the CDR3 is TGTGCCAGCAGCTTGGGGGAGGGTCTTACCGGCTACACCTTC.

The chain combines TRBV7-9 with TRBJ1-2; TRBD1 agrees at 8 bases. The CDR3 sequence is 14 residues long. V shed 5 bases, J shed 8 bases, and the junction held 10 bases outside the gene matches. Germline V gene sequence: CDR1 SEHNR, CDR2 FQNEAQ (reference sequence). The CDR3 here is CASSPGQGMRGYTF. CDR3 in DNA: TGTGCCAGCAGCCCCGGACAGGGTATGAGAGGCTACACCTTC. The entire variable domain, with the rest obtained from reference TRBV7-9 and TRBJ1-2, is as follows: DTGVSQNPRHKITKRGQNVTFRCDPISEHNRLYWYRQTLGQGPEFLTYFQNEAQLEKSRLLSDRFSAERPKGSFSTLEIQRTEQGDSAMYLCASSPGQGMRGYTFGSGTRLTVV.

The chain links TRBV5-1 to TRBJ1-2, with unresolved D. The CDR3 runs to 14 residues. CDR1 is SGHRS, CDR2 YFSETQ, per germline. The V gene lost 5 bases and the J gene lost 2 bases, with 13 bases spanning the gap. For the CDR3, the DNA is TGCGCCAGCAGGTCCCGAGAAGGGAACTATGGCTACACCTTC. This gives the protein CASRSREGNYGYTF.

The V and J genes are TRBV11-3 and TRBJ2-3; D might be TRBD2 (5 bases). CDR3 length: 15 residues. Per the germline V gene, CDR1 is SGHNT and CDR2 is YENEEA. Trimming removed 5 bases at V and 0 bases at J, with 12 bases between. CDR3 sequence reads: CASSPGITSTDTQYF. The CDR3 DNA reads as TGTGCCAGCAGCCCCGGGATCACTAGCACAGATACGCAGTATTTT. Based on the CDR3 plus reference TRBV11-3 and TRBJ2-3, the full variable domain is EAGVVQSPRYKIIEKKQPVAFWCNPISGHNTLYWYLQNLGQGPELLIRYENEEAVDDSQLPKDRFSAERLKGVDSTLKIQPAELGDSAVYLCASSPGITSTDTQYFGPGTRLTVL.

The chain recombines TRBV19 with TRBJ2-1; the match to TRBD1 covers 8 bases. Looked up from germline, CDR1 is LNHDA and CDR2 is SQIVND (reference sequence). J lost 11 bases, V lost 5 bases, and 8 bases had no gene match. The CDR3 totals 13 residues. CDR3 DNA sequence: TGTGCCAGTAGTCCCGCAGGGGGCGCAAAGCAGTTCTTC. Amino acids: CASSPAGGAKQFF.

This clone was counted between two and nine times. This CDR3 is CASSWMGGNQPQHF. Written as DNA, the CDR3 is TGTGCCAGCAGCTGGATGGGGGGCAATCAGCCCCAGCATTTT. The rearrangement joins TRBV7-9 to TRBJ1-5, with D possibly matching TRBD1 (5 bases). The V gene lost 4 bases and the J gene lost 2 bases, with 9 bases spanning the gap. Germline V gene data show CDR1 as SEHNR and CDR2 as FQNEAQ (reference sequence). The CDR3 spans 14 residues. The full variable domain, in which reference TRBV7-9 and TRBJ1-5 provide the parts outside the CDR3, is DTGVSQNPRHKITKRGQNVTFRCDPISEHNRLYWYRQTLGQGPEFLTYFQNEAQLEKSRLLSDRFSAERPKGSFSTLEIQRTEQGDSAMYLCASSWMGGNQPQHFGDGTRLSIL.

This chain uses TRBV5-1 with TRBJ2-1; TRBD2 might be the D (6 bases). Germline V gives CDR1 SGHRS, CDR2 YFSETQ. The germline V and J ends were trimmed by 0 bases and 6 bases, with 10 bases remaining between them. CDR3 length equals 14 residues. The CDR3 protein is CASSLASDGNEQFF. The CDR3, as DNA: TGCGCCAGCAGCTTGGCTAGCGATGGCAATGAGCAGTTCTTC.

The chain recombines TRBV5-4 with TRBJ1-4; D unresolved. Germline V lookup: CDR1 SGHNT, CDR2 YYREEE (reference sequence). The CDR3 loop spans 16 amino acids. Deletions cut 0 bases from V and 1 base from J, with 10 bases between. CDR3 protein: CASSLEMGRTNEKLFF. CDR3 in DNA: TGTGCCAGCAGCTTGGAAATGGGAAGAACTAATGAAAAACTGTTTTTT.

About this clone itself: At one end, the junction sequence differs from germline, possibly due to a read error. CDR3 DNA sequence: TGTGCTAGCAGCCCGGGCCCGAACACTGAAGCTTTCTTT. Residues: CASSPGPNTEAFF. V and J are TRBV7-7 and TRBJ1-1; unclear D gene. Per germline, CDR1 SSHAT and CDR2 FNYEAQ (reference sequence). CDR3 size: 13 residues.

For the CDR3, the DNA is TGTGCCAGCTTCGCCCCAGCGGGTTTTAGCTACAATGAGCAGTTCTTC. Translated: CASFAPAGFSYNEQFF. This chain joins TRBV28 and TRBJ2-1, with D possibly being TRBD2 (6 bases). The V gene lost 8 bases and the J gene lost 3 bases, with 20 bases spanning the gap. The germline V gene encodes CDR1 MDHEN and CDR2 SYDVKM. The CDR3 sequence is 16 residues long.

V gene TRBV7-6 combines with J gene TRBJ2-1; D uncertain. CDR1 SGHVS and CDR2 FNYEAQ come from the germline V gene. This CDR3 is 16 amino acids long. V lost 2 bases to trimming and J lost 0 bases, with 11 bases between them. The CDR3 protein is CASSLRSSASYNEQFF. CDR3 nucleotides: TGTGCCAGCAGCTTAAGGTCCAGCGCCTCCTACAATGAGCAGTTCTTC. The full variable domain, with the rest looked up from reference TRBV7-6 and TRBJ2-1, is GAGVSQSPRYKVTKRGQDVALRCDPISGHVSLYWYRQALGQGPEFLTYFNYEAQQDKSGLPNDRFSAERPEGSISTLTIQRTEQRDSAMYRCASSLRSSASYNEQFFGPGTRLTVL.